This TCR beta chain is from a study of cytomegalovirus exposure and HLA in healthy donors. The PCR employed 60 Vbeta primers together with 13 Jbeta primers. TCRdb's table, derived via immunoSEQ multiplex PCR, lists solely in-frame clones and lacks some. The data hold roughly 110,000 clones, with approximately 69% observed a single time. Germline-derived CDR1 and CDR2 are MNHNS and SASEGT. CDR3 length: 13 residues. The V segment lost 5 bases and the J segment 6 bases; nucleotides outside the gene matches: 4. This clone was counted a single time. This clonotype was obtained from a woman in her 40s in good health and CMV-seropositive. The chain combines TRBV6-1 with TRBJ1-2; TRBD1 aligns across 9 bases. Sample: PBMCs. Here the CDR3 reads CASSSRTGDGYTF. The CDR3 coding sequence is TGTGCCAGCAGTTCGAGGACAGGGGATGGCTACACCTTC.